This T cell receptor (beta chain) was sequenced during a study of shared T cell receptors in the human thymus. Clones were sequenced by immunoSEQ multiplex PCR, and TCRdb holds only the in-frame ones, with some missing. The table shows about 540,000 clones, with more than 75% occurring only once. Germline CDR1 is SNHLY and CDR2 is FYNNEI. The length of the CDR3 is 18 residues. J gave up 2 bases and V 2 bases, and 11 bases lay outside the gene matches. These data also formed part of another study, on human thymus T cells. That source reports: It was from resections taken during corrective heart surgery that the thymus tissue came.

This receptor was identified in a boy under two years old with a congenital heart defect. The chain joins TRBV2 to TRBJ2-2, with 7 bases identical to TRBD1. Input material: thymocytes. The CDR3 region is CASSEIDRQGENTGELFF. CDR3 coding DNA: TGTGCCAGCAGTGAAATCGATAGGCAGGGGGAAAACACCGGGGAGCTGTTTTTT.